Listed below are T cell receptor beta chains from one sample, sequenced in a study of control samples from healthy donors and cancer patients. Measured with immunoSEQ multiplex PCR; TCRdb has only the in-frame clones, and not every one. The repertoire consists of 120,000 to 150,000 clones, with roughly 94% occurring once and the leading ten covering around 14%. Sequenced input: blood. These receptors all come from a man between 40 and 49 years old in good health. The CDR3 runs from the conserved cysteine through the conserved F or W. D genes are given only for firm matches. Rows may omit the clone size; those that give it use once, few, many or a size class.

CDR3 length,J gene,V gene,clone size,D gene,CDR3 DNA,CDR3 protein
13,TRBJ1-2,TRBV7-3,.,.,TGTGCCAGCAGCTTAAATCAGGATGGAGGCTACACCTTC,CASSLNQDGGYTF
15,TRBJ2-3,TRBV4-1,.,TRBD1,TGCGCCAGCAGCCAACAGACAGGGGGTGGAGATACGCAGTATTTT,CASSQQTGGGDTQYF
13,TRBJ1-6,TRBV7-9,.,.,TGTGCCAGCAGCTTATCTGCGAGATCACCCCTCCACTTT,CASSLSARSPLHF
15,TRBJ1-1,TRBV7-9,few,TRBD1,TGTGCCAGCAGCTTAGAGGACAGGGGTGAGACTGAAGCTTTCTTT,CASSLEDRGETEAFF
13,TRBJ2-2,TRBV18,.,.,TGTGCCAGCTCACCCCCTCGCCCCGGGGAGCTGTTTTTT,CASSPPRPGELFF
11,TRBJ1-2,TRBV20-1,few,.,TGCAGTGCTAGAGACTTGGATGGCTACACCTTC,CSARDLDGYTF
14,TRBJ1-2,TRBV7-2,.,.,TGTGCCAGCAGCTTATCCCCCTTCGCCTATGGCTACACCTTC,CASSLSPFAYGYTF
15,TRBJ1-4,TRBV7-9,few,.,TGTGCCAGCAGCTTCCCTTCAACAACTAATGAAAAACTGTTTTTT,CASSFPSTTNEKLFF
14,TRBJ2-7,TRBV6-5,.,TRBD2,TGTGCCAGCAGCTCCGGGACTAGGACTTACGAGCAGTACTTC,CASSSGTRTYEQYF
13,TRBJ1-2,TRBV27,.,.,TGTGCCAGCAGGACGGTAGAGAGGTATGGCTACACCTTC,CASRTVERYGYTF
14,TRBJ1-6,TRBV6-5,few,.,TGTGCCAGCTCAGCAGGGCCCTATAATTCACCCCTCCACTTT,CASSAGPYNSPLHF
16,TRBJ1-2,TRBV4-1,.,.,TGCGCCAGCAGCCAGGGATACCAGGATACCAACTATGGCTACACCTTC,CASSQGYQDTNYGYTF
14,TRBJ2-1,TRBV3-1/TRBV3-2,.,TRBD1,TGTGCCAGCAGCCTGGACAGGGGGCAGAGTGAGCAGTTCTTC,CASSLDRGQSEQFF
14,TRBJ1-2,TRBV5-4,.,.,TGTGCCAGCAGCTTGGCCGACGGGGCTCTTGGCTACACCTTC,CASSLADGALGYTF
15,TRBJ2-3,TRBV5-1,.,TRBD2,TGCGCCAGTTCCCGACTAGCGGGGAAGACAGATACGCAGTATTTT,CASSRLAGKTDTQYF
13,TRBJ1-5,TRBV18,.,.,TGTGCCAGCTCAGGGGGGAGCAATCAGCCCCAGCATTTT,CASSGGSNQPQHF
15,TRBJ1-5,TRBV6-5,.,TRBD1,TGTGCCAGCATGGGAGGGGGCAATAGCAATCAGCCCCAGCATTTT,CASMGGGNSNQPQHF
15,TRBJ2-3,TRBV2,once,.,TGTGCCAGCAGTGAAGGGCAGGCGGGCACAGATACGCAGTATTTT,CASSEGQAGTDTQYF
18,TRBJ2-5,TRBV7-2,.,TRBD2,TGTGCCAGCAGCTTAGATTTTGGTAGCGGGGGGGGAAAAGAGACCCAGTACTTC,CASSLDFGSGGGKETQYF
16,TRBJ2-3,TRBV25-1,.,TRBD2,TGTGCCAGCAGTGGATGGACTAGCGGCAACACAGATACGCAGTATTTT,CASSGWTSGNTDTQYF
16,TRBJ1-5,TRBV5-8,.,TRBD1,TGTGCCAGCAGCTATCCGACAGGGCTCCGACCTCAGCCCCAGCATTTT,CASSYPTGLRPQPQHF
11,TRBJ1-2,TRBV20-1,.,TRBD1,TGCAGTGCGACAGGGGACTATGGCTACACCTTC,CSATGDYGYTF
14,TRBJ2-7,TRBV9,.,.,TGTGCCAGCAGCGTAGAGGACGGAACCTACGAGCAGTACTTC,CASSVEDGTYEQYF
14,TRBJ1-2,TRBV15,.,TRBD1,TGTGCCACCAGCAGAGCTCGCAGGGGGAAGGGCTACACCTTC,CATSRARRGKGYTF
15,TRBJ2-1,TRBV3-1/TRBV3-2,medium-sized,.,TGTGCCAGCAGCTCTCGCGCGGGAGCAGGGGGTGAGCAGTTCTTC,CASSSRAGAGGEQFF
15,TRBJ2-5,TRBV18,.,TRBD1,TGTGCCAGCTCACAATACAGGGGTACCCAAGAGACCCAGTACTTC,CASSQYRGTQETQYF
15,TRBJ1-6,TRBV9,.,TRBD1,TGTGCCAGCAGCCCAGGGGGGGGGACTAATTCACCCCTCCACTTT,CASSPGGGTNSPLHF
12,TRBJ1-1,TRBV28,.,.,TGTGCCAGCAGTTTGCAGGGAATAGAAGCTTTCTTT,CASSLQGIEAFF
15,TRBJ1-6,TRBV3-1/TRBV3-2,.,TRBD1,TGTGCCAGCAGCCCGACAGGGGGCAATAATTCACCCCTCCACTTT,CASSPTGGNNSPLHF